This T cell receptor beta chain originates from a study of beta chain features in type 1 diabetes. Across the study: Across every sample, around 98 million sorted cells were examined in total.

Regarding the study as a whole: Sampled from patients, naive, central memory and Treg TCRB repertoires appeared more similar than those sampled from healthy donors.

There are 14 residues in the CDR3. Between the trimmed V and J ends, which lost 1 base and 7 bases, there was a span of 13 bases. CDR1 and CDR2 (germline): SGHAT, FQNNGV. Expressed TCRB transcripts were sequenced because the entire RNA isolate underwent reverse transcription. TCRdb's table, derived via immunoSEQ multiplex PCR, lists solely in-frame clones and lacks some. The sample lists 110,000 or so clones, almost 40% occurring once. This clone was seen only a few times. Its specificity is not known. The V call is TRBV11-2, the J call TRBJ1-1; TRBD1 is a possible D gene (5 bases). This clonotype was obtained from a woman younger than 30 in good health. Sample: stem cell memory CD4+ T cells from blood. The CDR3 nucleotides are TGTGCCAGCAGCTTAGTTAAGGGGACTCTTGAAGCTTTCTTT. Protein: CASSLVKGTLEAFF.